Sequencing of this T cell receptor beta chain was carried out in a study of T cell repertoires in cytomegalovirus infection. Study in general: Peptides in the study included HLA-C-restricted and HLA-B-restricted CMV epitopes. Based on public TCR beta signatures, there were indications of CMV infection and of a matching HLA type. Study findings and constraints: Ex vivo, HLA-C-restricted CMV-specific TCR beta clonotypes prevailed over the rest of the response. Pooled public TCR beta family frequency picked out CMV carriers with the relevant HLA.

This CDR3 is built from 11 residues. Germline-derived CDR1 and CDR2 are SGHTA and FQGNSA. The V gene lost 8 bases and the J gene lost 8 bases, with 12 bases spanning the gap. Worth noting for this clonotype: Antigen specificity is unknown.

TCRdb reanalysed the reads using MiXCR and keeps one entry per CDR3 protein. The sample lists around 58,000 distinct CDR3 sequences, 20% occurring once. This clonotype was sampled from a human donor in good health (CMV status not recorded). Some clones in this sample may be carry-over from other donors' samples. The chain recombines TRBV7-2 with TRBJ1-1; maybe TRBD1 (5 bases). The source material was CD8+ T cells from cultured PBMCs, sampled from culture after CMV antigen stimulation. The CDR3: CASATGQEAFF. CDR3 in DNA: TGTGCCAGCGCCACCGGACAAGAAGCTTTCTTT. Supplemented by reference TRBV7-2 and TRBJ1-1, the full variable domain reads GAGVSQSPSNKVTEKGKDVELRCDPISGHTALYWYRQSLGQGLEFLIYFQGNSAPDKSGLPSDRFSAERTGGSVSTLTIQRTQQEDSAVYLCASATGQEAFFGQGTRLTVV.